This record covers a single T cell receptor (beta chain). Its antigen is not yet known. Qualities for individual bases were not recorded, and no much larger clone is one base off. The record originates from a study of cytomegalovirus exposure and HLA in healthy donors (dated by TCRdb to 2017 to 2019). General notes on the study: In an earlier analysis of under 600 of the donors, under 300 Gb of sequence data and just under 120 million unique TCR beta sequences from 150 million to 200 million T cells were reported. Roughly 5 DR-DQ haplotypes were handled as single units for association and clustering because linkage in the cohort was strong. A later genetic analysis took genome-wide SNP genotypes for about 55% of the roughly 700 donors and used that subset as a discovery cohort. Class I and class II HLA loci were covered by the typing at four-digit resolution. Donor age, sex, ethnicity and CMV serostatus were collected together with the repertoire data. A later analysis re-analyzed previously published TCR beta repertoires from 650 to 800 donors and added high-resolution HLA genotyping to study TCR occurrence patterns. Among the approximately 400 genotyped donors, approximately 77% belonged to the genetic ancestry cluster associated with self-reported Caucasian donors. Rather than using new phenotypic data, the later analysis identified candidate immune exposures from TCR beta sequences and from how often those sequences occurred across donors. Besides the first cohort of 666 subjects, a separate validation cohort made up of 120 different subjects was used. To decide whether each TCR beta V gene segment behaved as functional or pseudogenic, an earlier analysis of some 600 of the donors relied on high-throughput TCR beta sequencing. The study was designed to test whether signatures of past pathogen exposure could be identified by cataloging public T cell receptors. Using immunosequencing, the study profiled T cell repertoires from 500 to 800 subjects and related those repertoires to cytomegalovirus serostatus. Typing coverage varied by locus: about 620-630 donors for A, B, C, DRB1 and DQB1; 522 for DQA1; approximately 610 for DPA1; under 490 for DPB1. To predict cytomegalovirus infection status, the study brought together high-throughput TCR immunosequencing, statistical association of individual TCRs with disease status, and machine learning. All discovery cohort repertoires had been generated using a single sequencing platform. On average, approximately 250,000 unique TCR beta nucleotide sequences were sequenced per donor among 398 genotyped donors of the cohort, with roughly a sixth of those sequences being non-productive. An early release covering roughly 640 HLA-typed donors comprised approximately 290 gigabases of sequencing data and around 80 million unique TCR sequences. Results and caveats for the whole study, not just this receptor: According to the authors, the approach could potentially be generalized to other disease states and immunological phenotypes. In both the original and validation cohorts, the classifier was reported to diagnose cytomegalovirus status with high specificity and sensitivity. According to a later genetic analysis, donors in an Asian-associated ancestry cluster had fewer N-insertions in productive TCRs than the approximately 700-donor mean. Strong co-occurrence of HLA alleles, especially DR and DQ, made assigning TCR associations to individual alleles difficult. In an earlier analysis of about 540 of the donors, most TCR beta V segments were observed in productive rearrangements about 87% or about 30% of the time, broadly matching IMGT annotations. According to a later analysis, most CMV-associated TCR beta chains appeared to be HLA-restricted, and the HLA associations seemed to be driven largely by CMV exposure. A later genetic analysis associated a missense DCLRE1C variant with V-gene and J-gene trimming of TCR beta chains, and an independent cohort replicated the association. Three of the identified cytomegalovirus-associated TCR beta chains were confirmed in vitro to be specific for cytomegalovirus antigens. Correlated functional status among segregating V segments might be attributable to linkage disequilibrium, but an unknown experimental factor could not be ruled out. The only immune exposure information available for the cohort was CMV serostatus. Some IMGT-functional V segments, including TRBV6-2 and TRBV6-3, could not be told apart with the 87-base-pair reads, so those segments were excluded. This cohort had only TCR beta chains sequenced, and the lack of alpha or paired-chain data limited which features could be detected. A total of 150 or so TCR beta chains were listed by the study as associated with cytomegalovirus. Compared with equally common non-associated chains, HLA-associated TCR beta chains in a later analysis were more clonally expanded and had lower generation probabilities. According to a later analysis, parvovirus B19, influenza, CMV and Epstein-Barr virus appeared linked to several top co-occurrence clusters. In a later analysis, some 18,000 TCR beta sequences were associated with specific HLA alleles at a false discovery rate of 0.05. A group of highly shared sequence variants was considered likely to be a technical artifact of the sequencing pipeline. A further reported finding was that TCR beta sequences accurately predicted the HLA-A and HLA-B alleles for most subjects in the first cohort. Over 15 rarely observed V segments, including chromosome 9 orphons, were excluded from the earlier analysis of about 600 of the donors because counts were too low. Because some donors lacked HLA typing at each locus, the association tests relied only on the typed subset. Sequencing depth was assumed to be roughly uniform across donors in the presence/absence analyses, though that assumption may not hold. Most TCR sequences were observed very rarely across donors, whereas some public TCRs were present in many individuals. In a later analysis, the rate of TCR association differed among HLA loci, with DRB1 alleles having the most associated TCRs and HLA-C alleles having the fewest.

The germline V gene gives CDR1 as SNHLY and CDR2 as FYNNEI. The junction shows trimming of 3 bases on V and 3 bases on J, and the gene matches do not reach 5 bases of it. The CDR3 numbers 15 residues from cysteine through phenylalanine. The entry retains the CDR3 DNA only, 45 bases that are in frame from base 1. The cohort comprised 670 or so healthy bone marrow donors. Cohort members were all nominally healthy when sampled, although unrecorded immune exposures were likely present. The donor tested CMV seropositive, placing the donor among the approximately 290 seropositive members of the cohort. A peripheral blood sample was collected from each donor, and TCR beta sequencing was performed on peripheral blood mononuclear cells. Genomic DNA was extracted from the blood cell samples with the Qiagen DNeasy Blood Extraction Kit. The library was prepared using the immunoSEQ multiplex PCR assay. The multiplex PCR relied on a mix of 60 forward primers for TCR Vbeta segments and 13 reverse primers for TCR Jbeta segments. The CDR3 region of rearranged TCR beta genes was amplified from genomic DNA with a multiplex PCR assay. The amplified TCR beta libraries were sequenced on the Illumina HiSeq System as 87-base-pair reads. As for the original processing: In a later analysis, around 80 million unique TCR beta chains were counted across the 690 or so repertoires, and roughly 10 million of these chains were shared by at least two donors. A nearest-neighbor algorithm error-corrected the raw reads and collapsed the reads into unique sequences, merging closely related sequences to remove PCR and sequencing errors. V, D and J gene segments were assigned by aligning CDR3 sequences to IMGT reference sequences. For a sequence to be retained, at least a six-nucleotide match to both a V gene segment and a J gene segment was required. Rearrangements were called productive when the CDR3 lacked stop codons and stayed in frame with V and J; all others were non-productive. Following IMGT convention, CDR3 was defined as the stretch from the second conserved V-encoded cysteine up to the conserved J-encoded phenylalanine. The earlier analysis of some 600 of the donors excluded sequences that lacked an unambiguous match to a single V gene segment. In an earlier analysis of approximately 560 of the donors, a V segment was called functional when productive rearrangements were above 56.7%, and segregating when the standard deviation between donors exceeded 5%. A statistical classification framework was developed to diagnose cytomegalovirus status using the catalog of TCR beta chain sequences. In a later analysis, V and J genes were assigned by comparing TCR nucleotide sequences against IMGT/GENE-DB human TR gene sequences. In a later analysis, CDR3 sequences and most-parsimonious VDJ recombination scenarios were assigned using the TCRdist pipeline. In a later analysis, each TCR beta chain was defined by its CDR3 amino acid sequence together with its V-gene family, and reads without a unique V-gene family were excluded. In a later analysis, some 600 highly shared, low-generation-probability nucleotide sequences were removed to address suspected cross-contamination and a sequencing artifact. In a later analysis, a clonal expansion index for each public chain was calculated from normalized within-repertoire ranks of inferred template counts. A later analysis computed generation probabilities with a VDJ recombination model fitted to out-of-frame rearrangements, and checked the results against IGoR. In a later analysis, hypergeometric tests were used to score TCR-TCR, TCR-HLA and TCR-CMV co-occurrence, with a repertoire-size bias correction applied to TCR pairs. In a later analysis, false discovery rates were estimated by permuting HLA or CMV assignments 20 times. In a later analysis, co-occurring TCRs were grouped using DBSCAN, with TCRdist sequence similarity added in when clustering inside HLA-allele-positive subsets. Co-occurrence clustering excluded repertoires with fewer than 30,000 or more than 120,000 public chains, plus five with anomalous nucleotide sharing. The immuneACCESS repertoire file appears here via TCRdb, limited to in-frame rearrangements. These files lack a portion of the clones; in checked studies, under half of the deficit traces to unresolved V genes, and the cause of the others is not known. V and J calls and clone size are those listed in that table; D and trimming were worked out from the DNA. For this sample there are roughly 70,000 clones; more than 80% appear just once. In total, the top ten clones hold roughly an eighth of the sample.

Recombination connected TRBV2 to TRBJ1-5; 7 of the junction bases match TRBD1. This TCR was recovered from a young woman in good health and CMV-seropositive. The sample was PBMCs. At the DNA level, the sequence is TGTGCCAGCAGTGAGGAGGGGGCGGTCAATCAGCCCCAGCATTTT. Its translation is CASSEEGAVNQPQHF. With the rest looked up from the reference TRBV2 and TRBJ1-5 genes rather than sequenced, the full variable domain is EPEVTQTPSHQVTQMGQEVILRCVPISNHLYFYWYRQILGQKVEFLVSFYNNEISEKSEIFDDQFSVERPDGSNFTLKIRSTKLEDSAMYFCASSEEGAVNQPQHFGDGTRLSIL.